The 15 T cell receptor beta chains in this list originate from one sample, sequenced in a study of PD-1 blockade in classical Hodgkin lymphoma. Described time point: cycle 4 day 1 (C4D1), after more than five weeks of nivolumab. All trial patients relapsed after autologous stem cell transplantation. This table comes from immunoSEQ multiplex PCR, and its TCRdb copy is limited to in-frame clones, with some not included. The data contain tens of thousands of clones, about nine tenths of them singletons. The starting material was peripheral blood mononuclear cells (PBMCs), obtained before the fourth cycle of nivolumab. These TCRs come from a human donor with classical Hodgkin lymphoma.

V is TRBV11-2 and J is TRBJ1-1, with unresolved D. The CDR3 spans 16 residues. Looked up from germline, CDR1 is SGHAT and CDR2 is FQNNGV. V lost 4 bases and J lost 4, with 19 bases in between. CDR3 in DNA: TGTGCCAGCAGCTCCACTCGAGGGTCACTGGGCACTGAAGCTTTCTTT. Its translation: CASSSTRGSLGTEAFF.

This chain joins TRBV27 and TRBJ2-5; a possible D gene is TRBD2 (6 bases). There are 13 residues in the CDR3. Germline V gene data show CDR1 as MNHEY and CDR2 as SMNVEV (reference sequence). The ends were cut back, 3 bases at V and 3 bases at J, with 8 bases in the middle. The DNA of the CDR3 is TGTGCCAGCAGTTTTTGGGGGGAAGAGACCCAGTACTTC. Translating gives CASSFWGEETQYF.

The chain employs TRBV7-2 and TRBJ2-2, with D perhaps matching TRBD2 (7 bases). The CDR3 is 15 amino acids. Germline lookup yields CDR1 SGHTA and CDR2 FQGNSA. V was pared by 7 bases and J by 5 bases, with 17 bases between. The CDR3 sequence is CASIPGGGQTGELFF. The DNA for the CDR3 is TGTGCCAGCATCCCGGGCGGGGGACAAACCGGGGAGCTGTTTTTT.

This clone has only one observation. The genes are TRBV19 and TRBJ2-7; D remains ambiguous. CDR1 and CDR2 (germline): LNHDA, SQIVND (reference sequence). With 3 bases removed from V and 0 bases from J, the gap between germline ends came to 12 bases. There are 15 residues in the CDR3. The CDR3 region is CASSISQVSSYEQYF. Written as DNA, the CDR3 is TGTGCCAGTAGTATCTCCCAGGTGAGCTCCTACGAGCAGTACTTC.

V gene TRBV29-1 combines with J gene TRBJ2-7; 11 bases align to TRBD1. V lost 4 bases and J lost 3; bases outside the gene matches: 2. This CDR3 has 13 residues. Germline V gene sequence: CDR1 SQVTM, CDR2 ANQGSEA. CDR3 in amino acids: CSVVDRGLYEQYF. CDR3 DNA: TGCAGCGTTGTGGACAGGGGGCTCTACGAGCAGTACTTC.

The rearrangement uses TRBV11-3 and TRBJ2-1; TRBD1 or TRBD2 may be the D gene (5 bases each). This CDR3 is 16 amino acids long. The germline V gene has CDR1 SGHNT and CDR2 YENEEA. The ends were cut back, 4 bases at V and 5 bases at J, with 18 bases in the middle. The CDR3 protein is CASSSNRDHGHNEQFF. The DNA of the CDR3 is TGTGCCAGCAGCTCCAACCGGGACCATGGTCACAATGAGCAGTTCTTC.

The chain uses TRBV20-1 and TRBJ2-7; D is unclear. Germline CDR1 reads DFQATT; CDR2 reads SNEGSKA (reference sequence). V was cut by 3 bases and J by 4 bases, with 7 bases left in between. The CDR3 extends over 11 amino acids. In DNA, the CDR3 is TGCAGTGCTAGTGACGGATACGAGCAGTACTTC. Protein sequence: CSASDGYEQYF.

This sequence joins TRBV15 and TRBJ2-7; 10 bases line up with TRBD1. The CDR3 loop spans 14 amino acids. The germline gives CDR1 LNHNV, CDR2 YYDKDF (reference sequence). V lost 5 bases to trimming and J lost 4 bases; unmatched junction nucleotides: 5. CDR3 DNA: TGTGCCACCAGCGTGGGACAGGGGCCTTACGAGCAGTACTTC. As protein: CATSVGQGPYEQYF.

This clone was observed a single time. The chain carries TRBV28 and TRBJ1-1; TRBD1 is a possible D gene (5 bases). Germline CDR1 and CDR2: MDHEN and SYDVKM. Trimming took off 5 bases at V and 6 bases at J, with 16 bases between the two ends. This CDR3 has 14 amino acids. Written as DNA, the CDR3 is TGTGCCAGCAGTCCCATCGGGGGTTTGGCTGAAGCTTTCTTT. This gives the protein CASSPIGGLAEAFF.

This sequence joins TRBV27 and TRBJ1-3; D is unresolved. Germline loops: CDR1 MNHEY, CDR2 SMNVEV (reference sequence). Trimming stripped 6 bases from V and 0 bases from J, with 12 bases between. The CDR3 consists of 15 residues. The CDR3 DNA is TGTGCCAGCAGCACACTGAGAACCTCTGGAAACACCATATATTTT. It specifies CASSTLRTSGNTIYF.

The chain recombines TRBV6-1 with TRBJ1-6, with a weak D call TRBD1 (6 bases). CDR1 and CDR2 (germline): MNHNS, SASEGT. There are 15 residues in the CDR3. Deletions cut 2 bases from V and 8 bases from J, with 13 bases between. The chain's CDR3 is CASSEMGAGYSPLHF. The CDR3, as DNA: TGTGCCAGCAGTGAAATGGGGGCGGGTTATTCACCCCTCCACTTT.

This chain uses TRBV9 with TRBJ1-1; D gene uncertain. Germline V CDR1 and CDR2: SGDLS, YYNGEE. The V end lost 1 base, the J end lost 1 base, and 8 bases lay between the germline ends. This CDR3 has 14 residues. The CDR3 region has the DNA TGTGCCAGCAGCGTATCAGGAGGGAACACTGAAGCTTTCTTT. This translates into CASSVSGGNTEAFF.

J is TRBJ1-5 and V is TRBV21-1; the table's D call of TRBD1 was not tested on the DNA. TRBV21-1 is a pseudogene locus. CDR3 length equals 13 residues. Here the CDR3 reads CASRETGDQPQHF. The CDR3 nucleotides are TGTGCCAGCAGGGAGACAGGGGATCAGCCCCAGCATTTT.

This clone was seen a single time. CDR3 bases: TGTGCCAGCAGCTTAGCGGCTGCCTTGAACACTGAAGCTTTCTTT. Translating gives CASSLAAALNTEAFF. This rearrangement joins TRBV7-2 to TRBJ1-1; D ambiguous. Trimming shortened V by 0 bases and J by 0 bases, and 8 bases separated the two germline ends. Looked up from germline, CDR1 is SGHTA and CDR2 is FQGNSA. The CDR3 runs 15 residues. Variable domain in full (rest from reference TRBV7-2 and TRBJ1-1): GAGVSQSPSNKVTEKGKDVELRCDPISGHTALYWYRQSLGQGLEFLIYFQGNSAPDKSGLPSDRFSAERTGGSVSTLTIQRTQQEDSAVYLCASSLAAALNTEAFFGQGTRLTVV.

Note on this clone: The sample has other DNA sequences that encode this CDR3 too. This chain joins TRBV7-9 and TRBJ1-4, with D maybe TRBD1 (6 bases). Germline CDR1 is SEHNR and CDR2 is FQNEAQ (reference sequence). The V gene lost 9 bases and the J gene lost 0 bases, with 11 bases spanning the gap. There are 14 residues in the CDR3. The CDR3 sequence: CASSKGATNEKLFF. CDR3 nucleotides: TGTGCCAGTAGTAAGGGGGCAACTAATGAAAAACTGTTTTTT.